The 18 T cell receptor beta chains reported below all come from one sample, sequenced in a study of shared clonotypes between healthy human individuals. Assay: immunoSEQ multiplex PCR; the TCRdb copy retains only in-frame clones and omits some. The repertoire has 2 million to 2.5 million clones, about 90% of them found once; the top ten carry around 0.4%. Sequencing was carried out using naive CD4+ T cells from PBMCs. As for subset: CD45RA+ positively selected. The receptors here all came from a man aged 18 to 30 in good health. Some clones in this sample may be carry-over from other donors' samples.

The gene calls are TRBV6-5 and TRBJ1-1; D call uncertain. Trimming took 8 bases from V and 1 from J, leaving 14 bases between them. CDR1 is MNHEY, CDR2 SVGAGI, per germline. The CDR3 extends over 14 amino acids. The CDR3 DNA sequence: TGTGCCAGCTACAGCCCTACGGGGAACACTGAAGCTTTCTTT. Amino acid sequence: CASYSPTGNTEAFF.

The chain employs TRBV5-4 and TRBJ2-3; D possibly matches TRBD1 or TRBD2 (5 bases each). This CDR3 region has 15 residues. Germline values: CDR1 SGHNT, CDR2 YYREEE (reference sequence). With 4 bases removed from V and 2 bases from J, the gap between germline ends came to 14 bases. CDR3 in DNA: TGTGCCAGCAGCCCCGGGGCACTTCTCACAGATACGCAGTATTTT. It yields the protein CASSPGALLTDTQYF. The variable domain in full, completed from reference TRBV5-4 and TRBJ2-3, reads ETGVTQSPTHLIKTRGQQVTLRCSSQSGHNTVSWYQQALGQGPQFIFQYYREEENGRGNFPPRFSGLQFPNYSSELNVNALELDDSALYLCASSPGALLTDTQYFGPGTRLTVL.

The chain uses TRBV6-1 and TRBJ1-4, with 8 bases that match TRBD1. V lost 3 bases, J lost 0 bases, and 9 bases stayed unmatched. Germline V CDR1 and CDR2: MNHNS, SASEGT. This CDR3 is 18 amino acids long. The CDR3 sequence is CASSDRGRSLPTNEKLFF. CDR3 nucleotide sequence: TGTGCCAGCAGTGACAGGGGGCGATCCCTTCCAACTAATGAAAAACTGTTTTTT.

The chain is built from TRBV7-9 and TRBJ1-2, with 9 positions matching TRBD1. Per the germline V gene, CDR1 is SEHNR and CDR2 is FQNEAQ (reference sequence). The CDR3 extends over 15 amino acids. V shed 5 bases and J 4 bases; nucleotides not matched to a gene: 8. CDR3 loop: CASSGGQGSTYGYTF. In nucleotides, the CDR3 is TGTGCCAGCAGCGGGGGACAGGGCTCGACCTATGGCTACACCTTC.

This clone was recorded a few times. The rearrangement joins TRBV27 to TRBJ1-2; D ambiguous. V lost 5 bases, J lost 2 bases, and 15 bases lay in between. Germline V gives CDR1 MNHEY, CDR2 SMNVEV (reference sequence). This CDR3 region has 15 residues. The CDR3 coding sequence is TGTGCCAGCAGTCCCCGCGGAGGGCTCAACTATGGCTACACCTTC. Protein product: CASSPRGGLNYGYTF.

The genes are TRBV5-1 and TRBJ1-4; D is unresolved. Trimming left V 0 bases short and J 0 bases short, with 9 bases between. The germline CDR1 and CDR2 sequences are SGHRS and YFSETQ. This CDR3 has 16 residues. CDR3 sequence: CASSLGRGATNEKLFF. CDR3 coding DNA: TGCGCCAGCAGCTTGGGCCGGGGAGCAACTAATGAAAAACTGTTTTTT. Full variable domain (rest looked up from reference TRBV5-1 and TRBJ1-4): KAGVTQTPRYLIKTRGQQVTLSCSPISGHRSVSWYQQTPGQGLQFLFEYFSETQRNKGNFPGRFSGRQFSNSRSEMNVSTLELGDSALYLCASSLGRGATNEKLFFGSGTQLSVL.

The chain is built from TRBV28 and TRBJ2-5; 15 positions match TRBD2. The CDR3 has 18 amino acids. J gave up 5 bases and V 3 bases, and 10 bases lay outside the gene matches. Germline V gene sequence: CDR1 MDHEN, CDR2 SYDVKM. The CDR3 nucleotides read TGTGCCAGCAGTTTCCGGAAAACAGGACTAGCGGGAGGGGAGACCCAGTACTTC. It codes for CASSFRKTGLAGGETQYF.

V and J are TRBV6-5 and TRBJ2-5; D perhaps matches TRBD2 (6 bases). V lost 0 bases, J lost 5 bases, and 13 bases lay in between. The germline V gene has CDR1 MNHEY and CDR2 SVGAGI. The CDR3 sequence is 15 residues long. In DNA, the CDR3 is TGTGCCAGCAGTTACTCGCCCATAGGAGGGGAGACCCAGTACTTC. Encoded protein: CASSYSPIGGETQYF.

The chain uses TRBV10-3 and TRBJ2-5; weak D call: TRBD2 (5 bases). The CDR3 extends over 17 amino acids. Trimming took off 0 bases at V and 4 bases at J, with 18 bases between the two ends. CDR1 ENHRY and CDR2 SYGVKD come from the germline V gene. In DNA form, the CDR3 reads TGTGCCATCAGTGAGTCGCCGGGGTCAGGTTCGCCAGAGACCCAGTACTTC. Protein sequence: CAISESPGSGSPETQYF.

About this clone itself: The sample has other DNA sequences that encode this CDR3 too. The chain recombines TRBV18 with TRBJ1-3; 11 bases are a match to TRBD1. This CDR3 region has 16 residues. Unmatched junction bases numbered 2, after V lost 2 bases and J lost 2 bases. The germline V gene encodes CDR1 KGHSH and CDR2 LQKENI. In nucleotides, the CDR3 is TGTGCCAGCTCACCATCGGGACAGGGGGCTGGAAACACCATATATTTT. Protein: CASSPSGQGAGNTIYF.

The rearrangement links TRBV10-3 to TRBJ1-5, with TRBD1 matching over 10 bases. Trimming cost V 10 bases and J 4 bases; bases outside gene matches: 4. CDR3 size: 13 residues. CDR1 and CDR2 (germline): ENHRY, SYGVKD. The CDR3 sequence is CATGQGRNQPQHF. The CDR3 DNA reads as TGTGCCACGGGACAGGGGAGGAATCAGCCCCAGCATTTT.

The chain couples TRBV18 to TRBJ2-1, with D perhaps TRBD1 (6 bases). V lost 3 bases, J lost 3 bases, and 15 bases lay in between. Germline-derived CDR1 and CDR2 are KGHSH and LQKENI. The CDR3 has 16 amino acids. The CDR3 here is CASSPRGADDYNEQFF. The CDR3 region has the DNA TGTGCCAGCTCACCCAGGGGAGCGGACGACTACAATGAGCAGTTCTTC.

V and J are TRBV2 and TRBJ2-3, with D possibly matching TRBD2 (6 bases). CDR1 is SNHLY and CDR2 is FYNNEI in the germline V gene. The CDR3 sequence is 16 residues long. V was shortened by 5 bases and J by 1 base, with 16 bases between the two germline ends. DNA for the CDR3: TGTGCCAGCAGTTCGCAAGCGGGCCTACGCACAGATACGCAGTATTTT. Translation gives CASSSQAGLRTDTQYF.

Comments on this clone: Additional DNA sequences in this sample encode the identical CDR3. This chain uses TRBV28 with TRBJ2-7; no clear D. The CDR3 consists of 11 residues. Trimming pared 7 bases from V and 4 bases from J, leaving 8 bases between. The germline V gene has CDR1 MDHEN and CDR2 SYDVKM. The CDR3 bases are TGTGCCAGCACCCTTGGGTACGAGCAGTACTTC. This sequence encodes CASTLGYEQYF.

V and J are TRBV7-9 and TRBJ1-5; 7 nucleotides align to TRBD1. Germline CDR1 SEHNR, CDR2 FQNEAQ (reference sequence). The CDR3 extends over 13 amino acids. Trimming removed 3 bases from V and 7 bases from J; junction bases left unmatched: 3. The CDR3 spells CASSFTGVQPQHF. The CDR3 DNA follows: TGTGCCAGCAGCTTCACAGGGGTCCAGCCCCAGCATTTT.

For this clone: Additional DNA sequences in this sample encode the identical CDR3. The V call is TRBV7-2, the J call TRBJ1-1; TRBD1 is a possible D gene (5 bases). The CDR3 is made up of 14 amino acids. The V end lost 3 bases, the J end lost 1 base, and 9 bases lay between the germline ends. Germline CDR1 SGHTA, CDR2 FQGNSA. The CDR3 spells CASSLVGRNTEAFF. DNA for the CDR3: TGTGCCAGCAGCTTGGTGGGGCGGAACACTGAAGCTTTCTTT.

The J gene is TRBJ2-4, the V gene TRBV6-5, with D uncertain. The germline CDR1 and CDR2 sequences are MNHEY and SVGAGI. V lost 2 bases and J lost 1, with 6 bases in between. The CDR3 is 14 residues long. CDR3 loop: CASSYGDAKNIQYF. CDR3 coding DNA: TGTGCCAGCAGTTACGGAGATGCCAAAAACATTCAGTACTTC.

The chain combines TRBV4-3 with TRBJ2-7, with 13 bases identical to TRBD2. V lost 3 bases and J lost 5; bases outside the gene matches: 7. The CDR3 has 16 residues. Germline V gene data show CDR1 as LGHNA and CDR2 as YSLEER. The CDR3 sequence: CASSQGFGLAGDEQYF. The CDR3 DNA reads TGCGCCAGCAGCCAGGGATTTGGACTAGCGGGAGACGAGCAGTACTTC.